A selection of T cell receptor beta chains follows, all from one sample in a study of identical twins. TCRdb re-derived calls from the 5' RACE reads in MiXCR, one entry per CDR3 protein. The table records about 280,000 distinct CDR3 sequences, approximately 8% of them present only once. These data also featured in a second study, about yellow fever vaccine responses in identical twins.

Input material: memory (CD45RO+) T cells sorted from blood. The receptors stem from a woman younger than 35 in good health. CDR3s include the opening cysteine and the closing phenylalanine or tryptophan. Each record gives: clone size, V gene, D gene, J gene, CDR3 DNA, CDR3 protein. The D gene is left open where the match is weak. Only part of the rows carry a size: once, few, many, or a class if the clone is expanded.

>few|TRBV10-3|NA|TRBJ2-7
TGTGCCATCAAAGGGAGGCCCGGGAGCGAGCAGTACTTC
CAIKGRPGSEQYF
>NA|TRBV20-1|TRBD2|TRBJ2-1
TGCAGTGCCACCCTACTAGCGGGGGCTCACTACAATGAGCAGTTCTTC
CSATLLAGAHYNEQFF
>NA|TRBV13|NA|TRBJ2-1
TGTGCCAGCAGCTCCCCTAATGCTTACAATGAGCAGTTCTTC
CASSSPNAYNEQFF
>many|TRBV5-1|NA|TRBJ1-1
TGCGCCAGCAGCTCCGCGAGGGATTCTAACACTGAAGCTTTCTTT
CASSSARDSNTEAFF
>many|TRBV6-5|NA|TRBJ2-1
TGTGCCAGCACCACCCGGGCGGGTGAGCAGTTCTTC
CASTTRAGEQFF
>NA|TRBV7-3|NA|TRBJ2-1
TGTGCCAGCAGCTTATTCGGGCAGAACAATGAGCAGTTCTTC
CASSLFGQNNEQFF
>NA|TRBV7-9|NA|TRBJ1-5
TGTGCCAGCAGCCCCGGAGGGGGACGGGGCAATCAGCCCCAGCATTTT
CASSPGGGRGNQPQHF
>many|TRBV5-6|NA|TRBJ2-1
TGTGCCAGCAGCCTGCAGTACAATGAGCAGTTCTTC
CASSLQYNEQFF
>few|TRBV11-2|NA|TRBJ2-5
TGTGCCAGCAGCTTCGATAGTGGGCCAGCAATACAAGAGACCCAGTACTTC
CASSFDSGPAIQETQYF
>NA|TRBV5-5|TRBD2|TRBJ2-1
TGTGCCAGCAGTTCAGGGGCGGGAGGGAACAATGAGCAGTTCTTC
CASSSGAGGNNEQFF
>few|TRBV28|NA|TRBJ1-2
TGTGCCAGCACCCCGGGCGGGTCCTATGGCTACACCTTC
CASTPGGSYGYTF
>NA|TRBV2|TRBD1|TRBJ1-6
TGTGCCAGCAGTGAAGAAGGGGGCGCCTATAATTCACCCCTCCACTTT
CASSEEGGAYNSPLHF
>many|TRBV3-1|TRBD1|TRBJ2-7
TGTGCCAGCAGCCAACATACAGGGGGCGAGCAGTACTTC
CASSQHTGGEQYF
>few|TRBV28|NA|TRBJ2-3
TGTGCCAGCAGTTTACCTTTCTCAGGGGCAGATACGCAGTATTTT
CASSLPFSGADTQYF
>few|TRBV20-1|TRBD2|TRBJ2-5
TGCAGTGCTAGAGCCGGGACTAGCGGGAGTGCTACGGTGACCCAGTACTTC
CSARAGTSGSATVTQYF
>many|TRBV12-3/TRBV12-4|NA|TRBJ1-2
TGTGCCAGCACCCGAGCGGGGGCGGATGGCTACACCTTC
CASTRAGADGYTF
>NA|TRBV20-1|NA|TRBJ1-4
TGCAGTGCTAGAACAGGGCAACCCGCAACTAATGAAAAACTGTTTTTT
CSARTGQPATNEKLFF
>NA|TRBV6-1|NA|TRBJ2-3
TGTGCCAGCAGTGAAGGCGAGTTTTATACGCAGTATTTT
CASSEGEFYTQYF
>few|TRBV3-1|NA|TRBJ1-2
TGTGCCAGCAGCCAGCGGACATTGGAGGAGGGCTACACCTTC
CASSQRTLEEGYTF